The rows below give T cell receptor beta chains drawn from one sample of a study of shared clonotypes between healthy human individuals. Sequencing was performed with immunoSEQ multiplex PCR; in TCRdb, only in-frame clones are kept and a portion is missing. This table has under 750,000 clones, 72% appearing once. Specimen: memory CD4+ T cells sorted from blood. The receptors were gathered from a woman aged 25 to 39 in good health. The CDR3 runs from the conserved cysteine through the conserved F or W. The D gene is left open where the match is weak. Clone size is stated in some rows and not others, as once, few, many or a class when expanded.

d_gene: TRBD2
v_gene: TRBV5-1
j_gene: TRBJ2-1
abundance: .
CDR3aa: CASSLTSGLDNEQFF
CDR3nt: TGCGCCAGCAGCCTGACTAGCGGGTTAGACAATGAGCAGTTCTTC

d_gene: .
v_gene: TRBV28
j_gene: TRBJ2-4
abundance: .
CDR3aa: CAITGTSPGQNIQYF
CDR3nt: TGTGCCATAACCGGGACCTCACCTGGCCAAAACATTCAGTACTTC

d_gene: .
v_gene: TRBV6-6
j_gene: TRBJ1-4
abundance: .
CDR3aa: CASSTQREKLFF
CDR3nt: TGTGCCAGCAGTACACAGCGGGAAAAACTGTTTTTT

d_gene: .
v_gene: TRBV28
j_gene: TRBJ2-7
abundance: .
CDR3aa: CASRSPPGGETYEQYF
CDR3nt: TGTGCCAGCAGGTCCCCCCCTGGGGGAGAGACCTACGAGCAGTACTTC

d_gene: .
v_gene: TRBV28
j_gene: TRBJ2-4
abundance: .
CDR3aa: CASTKTDRNIQYF
CDR3nt: TGTGCCAGCACTAAAACCGACAGGAACATTCAGTACTTC

d_gene: TRBD1
v_gene: TRBV28
j_gene: TRBJ2-3
abundance: .
CDR3aa: CASSSGTGGPTDTQYF
CDR3nt: TGTGCCAGCAGTTCCGGGACAGGGGGCCCTACAGATACGCAGTATTTT

d_gene: .
v_gene: TRBV13
j_gene: TRBJ2-7
abundance: .
CDR3aa: CASSSQPSGYEQYF
CDR3nt: TGTGCCAGCAGCTCTCAACCCAGCGGCTACGAGCAGTACTTC

d_gene: .
v_gene: TRBV7-2
j_gene: TRBJ2-7
abundance: .
CDR3aa: CASSPGGGLEQYF
CDR3nt: TGTGCCAGCAGCCCTGGGGGAGGCCTCGAGCAGTACTTC

d_gene: TRBD1
v_gene: TRBV15
j_gene: TRBJ2-7
abundance: once
CDR3aa: CATSGGQGEYEQYF
CDR3nt: TGTGCCACCAGCGGGGGACAGGGGGAATACGAGCAGTACTTC

d_gene: TRBD1
v_gene: TRBV7-8
j_gene: TRBJ2-7
abundance: once
CDR3aa: CASSMDRNYEQYF
CDR3nt: TGTGCCAGCAGTATGGACAGGAACTACGAGCAGTACTTC

d_gene: .
v_gene: TRBV11-2
j_gene: TRBJ2-7
abundance: .
CDR3aa: CASSPRWTPPKQQYF
CDR3nt: TGTGCCAGCAGCCCCCGATGGACACCGCCTAAACAGCAGTACTTC

d_gene: TRBD2
v_gene: TRBV19
j_gene: TRBJ2-2
abundance: .
CDR3aa: CASTLSGGYTGELFF
CDR3nt: TGTGCCAGTACCCTATCGGGGGGTTACACCGGGGAGCTGTTTTTT

d_gene: TRBD2
v_gene: TRBV6-5
j_gene: TRBJ2-7
abundance: few
CDR3aa: CASRDRTSASYEQYF
CDR3nt: TGTGCCAGCAGAGACAGGACTAGCGCCTCCTACGAGCAGTACTTC

d_gene: .
v_gene: TRBV29-1
j_gene: TRBJ2-3
abundance: once
CDR3aa: CSVESGARTDTQYF
CDR3nt: TGCAGCGTTGAGTCGGGGGCCCGCACAGATACGCAGTATTTT

d_gene: .
v_gene: TRBV11-3
j_gene: TRBJ2-3
abundance: few
CDR3aa: CASSLNGGSVPDTQYF
CDR3nt: TGTGCCAGCAGCCTAAATGGCGGGTCAGTCCCAGATACGCAGTATTTT

d_gene: TRBD2
v_gene: TRBV28
j_gene: TRBJ2-3
abundance: .
CDR3aa: CASITGTSGSDTQYF
CDR3nt: TGTGCCAGCATTACCGGGACTAGCGGGTCAGATACGCAGTATTTT

d_gene: .
v_gene: TRBV5-1
j_gene: TRBJ1-5
abundance: .
CDR3aa: CASSLGAIGDQPQHF
CDR3nt: TGCGCCAGCAGCTTGGGGGCGATTGGGGATCAGCCCCAGCATTTT

d_gene: .
v_gene: TRBV5-1
j_gene: TRBJ1-4
abundance: .
CDR3aa: CASSLGQLLTNEKLFF
CDR3nt: TGCGCCAGCAGCTTGGGGCAACTTCTAACTAATGAAAAACTGTTTTTT

d_gene: .
v_gene: TRBV28
j_gene: TRBJ1-1
abundance: .
CDR3aa: CASSFWFKGTEAFF
CDR3nt: TGTGCCAGCAGTTTCTGGTTCAAGGGCACTGAAGCTTTCTTT

d_gene: TRBD1
v_gene: TRBV5-1
j_gene: TRBJ2-4
abundance: .
CDR3aa: CASSPGTGLFHRPYF
CDR3nt: TGCGCCAGCAGTCCCGGGACAGGGTTATTTCACCGCCCGTACTTC

d_gene: TRBD1
v_gene: TRBV18
j_gene: TRBJ1-1
abundance: .
CDR3aa: CASSLGQGISEAFF
CDR3nt: TGTGCCAGCTCACTGGGACAGGGTATATCGGAAGCTTTCTTT

d_gene: TRBD2
v_gene: TRBV28
j_gene: TRBJ2-3
abundance: .
CDR3aa: CASSGASGSRDTQYF
CDR3nt: TGTGCCAGCAGTGGAGCTAGCGGGAGCAGGGATACGCAGTATTTT

d_gene: TRBD2
v_gene: TRBV5-6
j_gene: TRBJ2-3
abundance: .
CDR3aa: CASSGWGSGISTDTQYF
CDR3nt: TGTGCCAGCAGCGGCTGGGGTAGCGGGATAAGTACAGATACGCAGTATTTT

d_gene: .
v_gene: TRBV9
j_gene: TRBJ2-1
abundance: .
CDR3aa: CASSVAWGTEQFF
CDR3nt: TGTGCCAGCAGCGTAGCTTGGGGTACAGAGCAGTTCTTC

d_gene: .
v_gene: TRBV4-2
j_gene: TRBJ1-2
abundance: many
CDR3aa: CASSPGENYGYTF
CDR3nt: TGTGCCAGCTCCCCGGGAGAAAATTATGGCTACACCTTC

d_gene: TRBD1
v_gene: TRBV2
j_gene: TRBJ1-4
abundance: .
CDR3aa: CASSPGQGENEKLFF
CDR3nt: TGTGCCAGCAGCCCGGGACAGGGGGAGAATGAAAAACTGTTTTTT

d_gene: .
v_gene: TRBV18
j_gene: TRBJ2-3
abundance: .
CDR3aa: CASSPPQTDTQYF
CDR3nt: TGTGCCAGCTCACCACCGCAGACAGATACGCAGTATTTT

d_gene: .
v_gene: TRBV10-3
j_gene: TRBJ1-1
abundance: .
CDR3aa: CAISGMGDTEAFF
CDR3nt: TGTGCCATCAGTGGGATGGGGGACACTGAAGCTTTCTTT

d_gene: .
v_gene: TRBV7-9
j_gene: TRBJ2-1
abundance: few
CDR3aa: CASSPRWYNEQFF
CDR3nt: TGTGCCAGCAGCCCTCGATGGTACAATGAGCAGTTCTTC

d_gene: TRBD1
v_gene: TRBV27
j_gene: TRBJ2-5
abundance: .
CDR3aa: CASSYQGAETQYF
CDR3nt: TGTGCCAGCAGTTATCAGGGGGCTGAGACCCAGTACTTC

d_gene: .
v_gene: TRBV6-5
j_gene: TRBJ2-7
abundance: .
CDR3aa: CASSSTSRRIYEQYF
CDR3nt: TGTGCCAGCAGTTCAACTAGTCGGCGTATCTACGAGCAGTACTTC

d_gene: .
v_gene: TRBV30
j_gene: TRBJ2-1
abundance: .
CDR3aa: CAWSDMGEQFF
CDR3nt: TGTGCCTGGAGTGATATGGGGGAGCAGTTCTTC

d_gene: TRBD1
v_gene: TRBV29-1
j_gene: TRBJ2-3
abundance: .
CDR3aa: CSVLRQGAVPDTQYF
CDR3nt: TGCAGCGTTTTGAGACAGGGGGCAGTACCAGATACGCAGTATTTT

d_gene: .
v_gene: TRBV5-1
j_gene: TRBJ1-5
abundance: .
CDR3aa: CASSLVGLSGNQPQHF
CDR3nt: TGCGCCAGCAGCTTGGTTGGGCTTTCGGGCAATCAGCCCCAGCATTTT

d_gene: TRBD1
v_gene: TRBV28
j_gene: TRBJ2-5
abundance: .
CDR3aa: CASSLVQGALETQYF
CDR3nt: TGTGCCAGCAGCTTAGTCCAGGGGGCCTTGGAGACCCAGTACTTC

d_gene: .
v_gene: TRBV7-8
j_gene: TRBJ1-5
abundance: .
CDR3aa: CASSLATGGDSNQPQHF
CDR3nt: TGTGCCAGCAGCTTAGCTACTGGGGGGGATAGCAATCAGCCCCAGCATTTT

d_gene: .
v_gene: TRBV4-1
j_gene: TRBJ2-7
abundance: many
CDR3aa: CASSPDIQREQYF
CDR3nt: TGCGCCAGCAGCCCGGACATCCAGCGTGAGCAGTACTTC

d_gene: .
v_gene: TRBV19
j_gene: TRBJ1-1
abundance: .
CDR3aa: CASTKTIYTEAFF
CDR3nt: TGTGCCAGTACCAAGACAATATACACTGAAGCTTTCTTT

d_gene: .
v_gene: TRBV5-1
j_gene: TRBJ1-2
abundance: .
CDR3aa: CASSLEGSTANYGYTF
CDR3nt: TGCGCCAGCAGCTTGGAGGGTTCCACAGCTAACTATGGCTACACCTTC

d_gene: .
v_gene: TRBV7-3
j_gene: TRBJ2-3
abundance: .
CDR3aa: CASSLSITDTQYF
CDR3nt: TGTGCCAGCAGCTTAAGTATTACAGATACGCAGTATTTT

d_gene: TRBD1
v_gene: TRBV5-1
j_gene: TRBJ2-2
abundance: .
CDR3aa: CASQTGDTGELFF
CDR3nt: TGCGCCAGTCAAACAGGGGACACCGGGGAGCTGTTTTTT

d_gene: TRBD1
v_gene: TRBV5-4
j_gene: TRBJ2-7
abundance: .
CDR3aa: CASSFQGQGSEQYF
CDR3nt: TGTGCCAGCAGCTTCCAAGGACAGGGGTCCGAGCAGTACTTC

d_gene: .
v_gene: TRBV6-5
j_gene: TRBJ2-7
abundance: once
CDR3aa: CASSYSGHLSSYEQYF
CDR3nt: TGTGCCAGCAGTTACTCCGGGCACCTAAGCTCCTACGAGCAGTACTTC

d_gene: .
v_gene: TRBV6-1
j_gene: TRBJ2-5
abundance: .
CDR3aa: CASSGGYQETQYF
CDR3nt: TGTGCCAGCAGTGGGGGGTACCAAGAGACCCAGTACTTC

d_gene: TRBD1
v_gene: TRBV2
j_gene: TRBJ2-1
abundance: .
CDR3aa: CASSEGTGGWNEQFF
CDR3nt: TGTGCCAGCAGTGAAGGGACAGGGGGCTGGAATGAGCAGTTCTTC

d_gene: .
v_gene: TRBV6-1
j_gene: TRBJ1-1
abundance: few
CDR3aa: CASSEARGFRLNTEAFF
CDR3nt: TGTGCCAGCAGTGAAGCGCGCGGTTTCAGGTTAAACACTGAAGCTTTCTTT

d_gene: TRBD1
v_gene: TRBV19
j_gene: TRBJ1-4
abundance: .
CDR3aa: CASSMGTGGKLFF
CDR3nt: TGTGCCAGTAGTATGGGGACAGGCGGAAAACTGTTTTTT

d_gene: TRBD2
v_gene: TRBV19
j_gene: TRBJ2-5
abundance: .
CDR3aa: CASSIMGLAGETQYF
CDR3nt: TGTGCCAGTAGTATTATGGGACTAGCGGGAGAGACCCAGTACTTC

d_gene: .
v_gene: TRBV5-4
j_gene: TRBJ2-5
abundance: .
CDR3aa: CASSLTGEETQYF
CDR3nt: TGTGCCAGCAGCTTGACGGGAGAAGAGACCCAGTACTTC